This paragraph covers one T cell receptor beta chain sequence. In the study's own analysis: It was from reference gene primer amplification that nucleated cell counts were estimated. Assay used: immunoSEQ multiplex PCR; TCRdb lists only in-frame clones, some missing. D and trimming were read from the DNA, whereas the V and J calls and clone size are those reported in that table. The sample has some 190,000 clones, just over 85% seen once; the top ten hold more than 1.4%. The sample originates from a study of blood T cell repertoires in COVID-19. Background on the study: COVID-19 samples from acute and convalescent phases originated in the United States, Italy and Spain. PBMCs, B-cell-depleted T cells, or T cells were the source of the cDNA or gDNA that made up the material.

Germline loops: CDR1 SGHTA, CDR2 FQGTGA. This CDR3 spans 14 amino acids. With 2 bases removed from V and 0 bases from J, the gap between germline ends came to 6 bases. The V and J genes are TRBV7-3 and TRBJ2-3, with D possibly TRBD1 on 5 matching bases. This receptor was obtained from a man between 18 and 29 years old with active or convalescent COVID-19. Specimen: peripheral blood. In DNA form, the CDR3 reads TGTGCCAGCAGCTTAGCAGGGAGCACAGATACGCAGTATTTT. Translated: CASSLAGSTDTQYF. Full variable domain (remainder filled in from reference TRBV7-3 and TRBJ2-3): GAGVSQTPSNKVTEKGKYVELRCDPISGHTALYWYRQSLGQGPEFLIYFQGTGAADDSGLPNDRFFAVRPEGSVSTLKIQRTERGDSAVYLCASSLAGSTDTQYFGPGTRLTVL.